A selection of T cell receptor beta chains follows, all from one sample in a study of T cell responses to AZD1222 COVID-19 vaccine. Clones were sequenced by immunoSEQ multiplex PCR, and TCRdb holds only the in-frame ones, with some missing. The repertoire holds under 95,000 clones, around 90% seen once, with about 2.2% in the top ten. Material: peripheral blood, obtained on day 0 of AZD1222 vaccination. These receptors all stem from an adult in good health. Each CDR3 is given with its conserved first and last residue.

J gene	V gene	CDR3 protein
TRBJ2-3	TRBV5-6	CASSLKSGTGATDTQYF
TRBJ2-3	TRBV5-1	CASSLSAVSTDTQYF
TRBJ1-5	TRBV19	CASIGSGDPIGGNQPQHF
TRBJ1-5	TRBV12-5	CASGGRRTNQPQHF
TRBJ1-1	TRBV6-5	CASSRQVNTEAFF
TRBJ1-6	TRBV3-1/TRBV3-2	CASSLPTGSPLHF
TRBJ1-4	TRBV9	CASSPTAVTSEKLFF
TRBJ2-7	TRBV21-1	CASPAISYEQYF
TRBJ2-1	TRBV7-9	CASRRQTGLYNEQFF
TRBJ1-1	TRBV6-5	CASSYRNLNTEAFF
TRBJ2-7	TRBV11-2	CASSSRGGVYEQYF
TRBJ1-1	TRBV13	CASSFLTGANTEAFF
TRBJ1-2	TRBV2	CASSGSGEQGGYTF
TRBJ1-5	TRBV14	CASSPTGGGQPQHF
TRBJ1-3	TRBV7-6	CASSANSGNTIYF
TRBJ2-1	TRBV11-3	CASSRLEGEQFF
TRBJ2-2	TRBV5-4	CASSSDRLNTGELFF
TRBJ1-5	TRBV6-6	CASSLDNQPQHF
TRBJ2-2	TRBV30	CAWTVPGLAGVPGELFF
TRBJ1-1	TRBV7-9	CASSLVEPEAFF
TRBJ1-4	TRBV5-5	CASSQMRAQGPGEKLFF
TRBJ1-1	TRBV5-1	CASSFGGTGGPTEAFF
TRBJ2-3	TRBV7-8	CASSYLGGGKDTQYF
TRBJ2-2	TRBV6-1	CASSDPTGTSGRALWELFF
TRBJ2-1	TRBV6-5	CASSYRTGIPYNEQFF
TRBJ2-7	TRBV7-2	CASSLFDYEQYF
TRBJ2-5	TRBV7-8	CASSSSSGGRRIQETQYF
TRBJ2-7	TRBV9	CASSPLPSYEQYF
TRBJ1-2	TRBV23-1	CAPRVYGYTF
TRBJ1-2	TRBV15	CATSSGGGGYTF
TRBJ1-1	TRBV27	CASRFREGITEAFF
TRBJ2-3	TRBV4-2	CASSPLKTSGTADTQYF
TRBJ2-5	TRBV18	CASSPGQRETQYF
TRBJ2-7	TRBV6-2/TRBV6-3	CASSLKRGGSEQYF
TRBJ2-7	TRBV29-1	CSVRTGAYEQYF
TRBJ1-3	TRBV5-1	CASSPRPEAGNTIYF
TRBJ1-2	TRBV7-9	CASSSASTGRYGYTF
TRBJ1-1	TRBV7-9	CASSLGRFEAFF
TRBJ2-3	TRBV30	CASSRGVGPDTQYF
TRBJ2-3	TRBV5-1	CASRGSTDTQYF
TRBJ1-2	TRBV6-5	CASSTDTRYGYTF
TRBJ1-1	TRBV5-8	CASSLWGQGVRNTEAFF
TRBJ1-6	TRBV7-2	CASSPGDSYNSPLHF
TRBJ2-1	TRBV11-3	CASSLGALSYNEQFF
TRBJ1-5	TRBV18	CASSLSTGNSNQPQHF
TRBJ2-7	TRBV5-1	CASSSQVTGGHEQYF
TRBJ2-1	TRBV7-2	CASSLESGEQFF
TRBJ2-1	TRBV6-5	CASRLGVNEQFF
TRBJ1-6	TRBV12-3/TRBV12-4	CASSRGRDSPLHF
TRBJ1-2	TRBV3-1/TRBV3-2	CASSRGQDYGYTF
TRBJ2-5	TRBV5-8	CASSYGQSGGRETQYF
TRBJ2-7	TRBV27	CASSRTSGGWEQYF
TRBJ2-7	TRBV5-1	CASSLRSGSRDEQYF
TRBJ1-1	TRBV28	CASSSTGLNTEAFF